These 13 T cell receptor beta chains originate from one sample sequenced in a study of blood T cells in healthy people across ages. For the second PCR, which ran for roughly 7 to 11 cycles, a sample-barcoded 5' primer and a J-beta primer mix were used. TCRdb reprocessed the 5' RACE reads via MiXCR and lists one record per CDR3 protein. The sample has 1.5 million to 2 million distinct CDR3 sequences; 49% are singletons. The sequenced sample was blood. The receptor source for this set is a woman between 35 and 50 years old in good health.

There are a few counts of this clonotype. The CDR3 protein is CASRRTGTHSGANVLTF. CDR3 DNA: TGTGCCAGCAGAAGGACAGGGACGCACTCTGGGGCCAACGTCCTGACTTTC. The chain has TRBV6-2 or TRBV6-3 and TRBJ2-6; TRBD1 matches at 8 bases. The ends lost 6 bases at V and 0 bases at J; junction bases unmatched: 7. Germline CDR1 and CDR2: MNHEY and SVGEGT. This CDR3 has 17 amino acids.

This chain uses TRBV25-1 with TRBJ1-6, with D unresolved. Trimming took off 1 base at V and 9 bases at J, with 7 bases between the two ends. This CDR3 has 13 amino acids. Germline-derived CDR1 and CDR2 are MGHDK and SYGVNS. CDR3 nucleotides: TGTGCCAGCAGTGAATTGCTTGGTTCACCCCTCCACTTT. It codes for CASSELLGSPLHF.

The chain joins TRBV20-1 to TRBJ2-3; D is unresolved. Germline V CDR1 and CDR2: DFQATT, SNEGSKA (reference sequence). Trimming stripped 2 bases from V and 2 bases from J, with 14 bases between. The CDR3 loop spans 15 amino acids. The CDR3 loop is CSARPRKGPTDTQYF. CDR3 DNA: TGCAGTGCTAGACCCAGGAAAGGTCCCACAGATACGCAGTATTTT.

The chain uses TRBV12-3 or TRBV12-4 and TRBJ1-4; unclear D gene. Trimming left V 5 bases short and J 7 bases short, with 17 bases between. The CDR3 contains 15 residues. For the CDR3, the DNA is TGTGCCAGCAGTCCAGCCGAGGCGCACGGTGAAAAACTGTTTTTT. Translation: CASSPAEAHGEKLFF.

The V call is TRBV4-1, the J call TRBJ2-3, with D maybe TRBD2 (6 bases). Looked up from germline, CDR1 is MGHRA and CDR2 is YSYEKL. V was cut by 4 bases and J by 6 bases, with 14 bases left in between. The CDR3 is made up of 14 amino acids. This chain's CDR3 is CASSPHGSRDTQYF. The CDR3 DNA sequence: TGCGCCAGCAGCCCCCACGGGAGTCGGGATACGCAGTATTTT.

This clonotype was seen a few times. V and J are TRBV20-1 and TRBJ2-3; D is perhaps TRBD1 (7 bases). This CDR3 has 12 amino acids. The germline V gene encodes CDR1 DFQATT and CDR2 SNEGSKA (reference sequence). The CDR3 sequence: CSGGQSTDTQYF. CDR3 DNA: TGCAGCGGGGGACAGAGCACAGATACGCAGTATTTT.

The chain recombines TRBV27 with TRBJ2-3; TRBD1 might be the D (5 bases). This CDR3 contains 17 residues. Deletions cut 1 base from V and 4 bases from J, with 18 bases between. Germline values: CDR1 MNHEY, CDR2 SMNVEV (reference sequence). CDR3 residues: CASSLWSTGVMADTQYF. DNA of the CDR3: TGTGCCAGCAGTTTATGGAGTACAGGCGTCATGGCAGATACGCAGTATTTT.

The J gene is TRBJ1-2, the V gene TRBV10-3, with 8 bases fitting TRBD1. The germline gives CDR1 ENHRY, CDR2 SYGVKD. Unmatched junction bases numbered 6, after V lost 8 bases and J lost 4 bases. The CDR3 has 13 amino acids. CDR3 nucleotide sequence: TGTGCCATCGGACAGGGCGGGGGCTATGGCTACACCTTC. Translating gives CAIGQGGGYGYTF.

This sequence joins TRBV20-1 and TRBJ1-1, with D possibly matching TRBD1 (5 bases). V shed 3 bases and J shed 5 bases, with 22 bases lying between them. The length of the CDR3 is 16 residues. Germline V gives CDR1 DFQATT, CDR2 SNEGSKA (reference sequence). The chain's CDR3 is CSASAPRDPGWTEAFF. As DNA, the CDR3 is TGCAGTGCTAGTGCCCCCCGGGACCCCGGGTGGACTGAAGCTTTCTTT.

The chain combines TRBV3-1 with TRBJ2-3; D ambiguous. This CDR3 comprises 13 residues. Germline assignment: CDR1 LGHDT and CDR2 YNNKEL (reference sequence). The V end was cut by 1 base, the J end by 6 bases, with 8 bases between. CDR3 sequence: CASSQVGDDTQYF. The CDR3, as DNA: TGTGCCAGCAGCCAAGTTGGAGACGATACGCAGTATTTT.

This chain links TRBV4-1 with TRBJ2-3; 8 nucleotides agree with TRBD2. J gave up 5 bases and V 3 bases, and 7 bases lay outside the gene matches. Per the germline V gene, CDR1 is MGHRA and CDR2 is YSYEKL. The CDR3 consists of 15 residues. The CDR3 spells CASSQESGGGDTQYF. The DNA of the CDR3 is TGCGCCAGCAGCCAGGAGAGCGGGGGCGGAGATACGCAGTATTTT.

This clonotype appeared a few times. This sequence joins TRBV18 and TRBJ2-3; 9 nucleotides agree with TRBD1. The CDR3 extends over 15 amino acids. The V segment lost 6 bases and the J segment 4 bases; nucleotides outside the gene matches: 8. Germline-derived CDR1 and CDR2 are KGHSH and LQKENI. The CDR3 DNA reads TGTGCCAGCTCCCCGGGACAGGGAGGAGCAGATACGCAGTATTTT. Its translation is CASSPGQGGADTQYF.

This chain links TRBV11-1 with TRBJ1-1; a possible D gene is TRBD1 (5 bases). The ends were cut back, 7 bases at V and 1 base at J, with 13 bases in the middle. Germline lookup yields CDR1 SGHAT and CDR2 FQDESV (reference sequence). CDR3 size: 14 residues. This CDR3 reads CASTIRDGNTEAFF. The DNA of the CDR3 is TGTGCCAGCACCATCCGGGACGGGAACACTGAAGCTTTCTTT.